This T cell receptor (beta chain) was profiled in a study of cytomegalovirus exposure and HLA in healthy donors. CDR1 is LNHDA, CDR2 SQIVND, per germline (reference sequence). The CDR3 spans 14 residues. V gave up 0 bases and J gave up 2 bases, with 7 bases separating them. Note on this clone: Its antigen is undetermined.

A multiplex PCR was run with 60 Vbeta primers and 13 Jbeta primers. Sequenced by immunoSEQ multiplex PCR; TCRdb stores in-frame clones only, minus some. This sample has over 150,000 clones, with approximately 78% found just once. Study-wide findings and caveats: From TCR beta sequences, most subjects' HLA-A and HLA-B alleles were reportedly predicted accurately. In an earlier analysis, productive rearrangement rates for most beta V segments clustered near 87% or 30%. A cluster of highly shared sequence variants was likely a sequencing artifact.

The sample was PBMCs. The sequence derives from a young woman in good health and CMV-seropositive. The J gene is TRBJ1-2, the V gene TRBV19; no definite D call. DNA for the CDR3: TGTGCCAGTAGTATAGATCGCAGAAACTATGGCTACACCTTC. It specifies CASSIDRRNYGYTF.